What follows describes a single T cell receptor (beta chain). This CDR3 is 12 amino acids long. The germline CDR1 and CDR2 sequences are SQVTM and ANQGSEA. V was pared by 3 bases and J by 3 bases, with 1 base of the junction left unmatched. These data come from a study of blood T cell repertoires in COVID-19. Across the study: Samples representing acute and convalescent COVID-19 were sourced from the United States, Italy and Spain. Sources were T cells, B-cell-depleted T cells, or PBMCs; the material itself was cDNA or gDNA.

Seattle patient enrollment occurred during active infection, with longitudinal follow-up thereafter. Libraries were prepared by immunoSEQ multiplex PCR; TCRdb keeps only in-frame clonotypes and omits some of them. The repertoire holds some 220,000 clones, 75% to 85% seen once, with approximately 5% in the top ten. This receptor was obtained from a man in his fifties with COVID-19, enrolled during active disease. The chain carries TRBV29-1 and TRBJ2-7; TRBD2 agrees at 8 bases. Material: peripheral blood. The CDR3 sequence: CSVEAGGYEQYF. The CDR3, as DNA: TGCAGCGTTGAGGCGGGGGGCTACGAGCAGTACTTC.